This T cell receptor (beta chain) was recovered during a study of spatial heterogeneity in lung cancer. The time point denotes: sample taken at primary tumor resection. Samples came from about 72 TRACERx patients with untreated early-stage lung cancer. Unsorted whole RNA of tumor, nontumor lung or frozen PBMC was sequenced. Study-wide results and limits: Relative to follow-up, resection was when ubiquitous expanded tumor TCRs appeared more in blood.

TCRdb called the 5' RACE reads again in MiXCR, with one record for every CDR3 protein. The sample carries tens of thousands of distinct CDR3 sequences, 3% to 4% recorded once. This clonotype was observed many times. Antigen specificity is unknown. The CDR3 runs to 14 residues. V dropped 7 bases and J dropped 4 bases, with 13 bases sitting between them. Germline V gene sequence: CDR1 SGHTA, CDR2 FQGNSA. The chain joins TRBV7-2 to TRBJ2-2; the D is unclear. Material: PBMCs, obtained at surgery. The receptor was isolated from a female donor with early-stage non-small cell lung cancer. As DNA, the CDR3 is TGTGCCAGCACCATGGGTATAGGCACCGGGGAGCTGTTTTTT. Protein product: CASTMGIGTGELFF.